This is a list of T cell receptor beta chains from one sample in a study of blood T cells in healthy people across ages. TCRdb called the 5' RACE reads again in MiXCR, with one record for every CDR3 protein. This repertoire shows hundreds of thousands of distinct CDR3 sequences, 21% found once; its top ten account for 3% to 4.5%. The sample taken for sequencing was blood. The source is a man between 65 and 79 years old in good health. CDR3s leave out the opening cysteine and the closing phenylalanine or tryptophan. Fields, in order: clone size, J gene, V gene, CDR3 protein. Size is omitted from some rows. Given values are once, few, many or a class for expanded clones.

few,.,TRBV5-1,ASSLVLLSEQF
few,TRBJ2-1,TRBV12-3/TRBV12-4,ASSPRDYRGDEQF
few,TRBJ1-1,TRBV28,ASSGHLNTEAF
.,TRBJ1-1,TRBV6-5,ASSYSSRGGTEAF
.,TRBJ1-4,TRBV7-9,ASSLPGAYNEKLF
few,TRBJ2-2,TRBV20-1,SARRSGNTGELF
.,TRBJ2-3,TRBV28,ASSPPMGPSTDTQY
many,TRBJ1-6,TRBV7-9,ASSQTQQDNSPLH
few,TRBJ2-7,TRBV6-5,ASSYDALTGYEQY
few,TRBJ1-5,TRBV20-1,SAIFGGGQPQH
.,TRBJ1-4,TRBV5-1,ASSRDRVGDNEKLF
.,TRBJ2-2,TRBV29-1,SARTGDRELF
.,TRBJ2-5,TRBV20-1,SAPFGLRETQY
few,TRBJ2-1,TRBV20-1,SAPQGGGSSYNEQF
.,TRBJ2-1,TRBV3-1,ASSQGSWGPNEQF
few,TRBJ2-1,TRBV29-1,SVGTSAYEQF
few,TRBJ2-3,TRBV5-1,ASTPAGAVDTQY
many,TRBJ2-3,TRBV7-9,ASSLGRTGDTQY
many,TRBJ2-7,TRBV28,ASNLGQTYEQY
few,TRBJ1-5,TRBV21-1,ASSPSGTANSNQPQH
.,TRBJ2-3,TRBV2,ASTWGEGSVYTQY
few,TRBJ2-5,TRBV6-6,ASSRAQKETQY
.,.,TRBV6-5,ASSRGTGVNEQF
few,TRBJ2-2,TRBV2,ASSPTSTGELF
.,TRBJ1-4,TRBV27,TSSQPLPGRLSEKLF
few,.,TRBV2,ASNLAGRLEQY
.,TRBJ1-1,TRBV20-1,SAEGRDTEAF
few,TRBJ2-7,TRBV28,ASSLFQGGDEQY
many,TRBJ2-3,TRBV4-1,ASSQEWLAGGVLADTQY
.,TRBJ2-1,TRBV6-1,ASSSHRLAGGGGAYNEQF
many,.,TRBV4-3,ASSRGTSGRYNEQF
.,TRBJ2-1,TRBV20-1,SALLYYGSNEQF
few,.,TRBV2,ASTQREETQY
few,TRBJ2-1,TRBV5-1,ASSPGTRLNNEQF
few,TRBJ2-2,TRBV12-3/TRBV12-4,ASSPGLAVNTGELF
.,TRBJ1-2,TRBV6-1,ASRDRNYGYT
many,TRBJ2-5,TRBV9,ASSVGGPDEETQY
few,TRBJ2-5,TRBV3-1,ASSLRTSGRGETQY
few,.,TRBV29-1,SGRGVHEQY
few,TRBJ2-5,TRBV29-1,SVQREWETQY
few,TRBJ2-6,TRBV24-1,ATSHRGHGANVLT
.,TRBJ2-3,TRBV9,ASSPEPLGDTQY
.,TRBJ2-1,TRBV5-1,ASSLVEGLLNNEQF